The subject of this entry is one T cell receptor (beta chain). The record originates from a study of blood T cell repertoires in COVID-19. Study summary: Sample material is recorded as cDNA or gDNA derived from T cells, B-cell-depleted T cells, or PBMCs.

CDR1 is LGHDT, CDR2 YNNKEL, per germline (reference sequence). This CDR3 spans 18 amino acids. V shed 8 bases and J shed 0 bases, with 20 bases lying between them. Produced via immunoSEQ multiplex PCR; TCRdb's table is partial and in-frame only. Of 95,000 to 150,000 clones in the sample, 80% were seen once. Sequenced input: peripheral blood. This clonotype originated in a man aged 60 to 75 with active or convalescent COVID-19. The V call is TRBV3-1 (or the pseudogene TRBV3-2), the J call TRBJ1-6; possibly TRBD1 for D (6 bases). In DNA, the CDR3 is TGTGCCAGCCAAGAAGGCCGAGGCAGGGGCTCCTATAATTCACCCCTCCACTTT. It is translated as CASQEGRGRGSYNSPLHF.